These 23 T cell receptor beta chains were all obtained from the same sample, sequenced in a study of spatial heterogeneity in lung cancer. Time point here: blood at routine non-recurrence follow-up after resection. MiXCR, run by TCRdb on the 5' RACE reads, gives a single entry per CDR3 protein. In the table there are about 47,000 distinct CDR3 sequences, about 12% of which are singletons. Sequencing used PBMCs, obtained at follow-up. These receptors all come from a male donor with early-stage non-small cell lung cancer.

This clonotype was observed many times. The gene calls are TRBV7-2 and TRBJ2-7; D gene ambiguous. The ends were cut back, 4 bases at V and 3 bases at J, with 7 bases in the middle. The germline V gene encodes CDR1 SGHTA and CDR2 FQGNSA. This CDR3 region has 12 residues. The CDR3 sequence is CASSSDRYEQYF. DNA of the CDR3: TGTGCCAGCAGCTCGGACCGCTACGAGCAGTACTTC.

In its sample, this clonotype was seen many times. The V call is TRBV10-3, the J call TRBJ2-7; TRBD1 aligns across 9 bases. With 7 bases clipped from V and 3 bases from J, the junction kept 4 bases outside the gene matches. The CDR3 has 13 amino acids. Germline V gene data show CDR1 as ENHRY and CDR2 as SYGVKD. CDR3 bases: TGTGCCATCAACTTGGGACAGGGCTACGAGCAGTACTTC. The encoded protein is CAINLGQGYEQYF.

DNA for the CDR3: TGTGCCAGTGGGACAGATGGAAACACCATATATTTT. This gives the protein CASGTDGNTIYF. The rearrangement links TRBV6-1 to TRBJ1-3, with 7 nucleotides matching TRBD1. This CDR3 is 12 amino acids long. V was clipped by 9 bases and J by 3 bases; unmatched bases: 2. The germline CDR1 and CDR2 sequences are MNHNS and SASEGT.

The J gene is TRBJ1-5, the V gene TRBV7-9; 7 bases agree with TRBD1. CDR3 length: 15 amino acids. The germline gives CDR1 SEHNR, CDR2 FQNEAQ (reference sequence). Trimming removed 3 bases from V and 0 bases from J; junction bases left unmatched: 2. The CDR3 DNA sequence: TGTGCCAGCAGCTTGACAGGGAATAGCAATCAGCCCCAGCATTTT. Translated: CASSLTGNSNQPQHF.

This clonotype was detected many times. CDR3 amino acids: CASSWGTYEQYF. The CDR3 region has the DNA TGTGCCAGCAGCTGGGGGACCTACGAGCAGTACTTC. The rearrangement joins TRBV6-6 to TRBJ2-7; D possibly matches TRBD1 or TRBD2 (5 bases each). Trimming stripped 6 bases from V and 2 bases from J, with 8 bases between. The CDR3 spans 12 residues. The V gene's germline CDR1 is MNHNY and CDR2 SVGAGI (reference sequence).

This chain connects TRBV9 to TRBJ1-1, with D unclear. The CDR3 spans 13 residues. Looked up from germline, CDR1 is SGDLS and CDR2 is YYNGEE. The ends were cut back, 1 base at V and 3 bases at J, with 7 bases in the middle. CDR3 nucleotides: TGTGCCAGCAGCGTAAGTTGGTACACTGAAGCTTTCTTT. Translation gives CASSVSWYTEAFF.

This clonotype was seen many times. The genes are TRBV20-1 and TRBJ1-2; 7 bases match TRBD1. Germline CDR1 reads DFQATT; CDR2 reads SNEGSKA (reference sequence). This CDR3 is built from 16 residues. The J segment lost 2 bases and the V segment lost 0 bases, leaving 9 bases of the junction unmatched. The CDR3 here is CSARDYRRGNNYGYTF. The CDR3 DNA follows: TGCAGTGCTAGAGATTATCGCAGGGGGAACAACTATGGCTACACCTTC.

This clonotype occurred many times. This chain uses TRBV5-1 with TRBJ1-4; 7 nucleotides agree with TRBD1. The CDR3 is 14 residues long. The V and J ends lost 4 bases and 5 bases, in that order; junction bases with no gene match: 5. Germline V gives CDR1 SGHRS, CDR2 YFSETQ. The CDR3 DNA follows: TGCGCCAGCAGCCCGGGACAGACGAATGAAAAACTGTTTTTT. Its translation: CASSPGQTNEKLFF.

This clonotype was observed many times. This chain links TRBV11-2 with TRBJ2-1; 9 bases align to TRBD1. This CDR3 is built from 13 residues. J lost 7 bases, V lost 4 bases, and 2 bases had no gene match. From germline, CDR1 is SGHAT and CDR2 FQNNGV. The CDR3 DNA sequence: TGTGCCAGCAGCTCCGACAGGGGGAATGAGCAGTTCTTC. Amino acids: CASSSDRGNEQFF.

This clonotype was detected a few times. The chain couples TRBV27 to TRBJ1-2; 8 bases align to TRBD1. V shed 5 bases and J 6 bases; nucleotides not matched to a gene: 14. The CDR3 consists of 16 residues. Germline CDR1 and CDR2: MNHEY and SMNVEV (reference sequence). As DNA, the CDR3 is TGTGCCAGCAGTCCCTACGCCCCTCAGGGACAGGATGGCTACACCTTC. Translation gives CASSPYAPQGQDGYTF.

Worth noting for this clonotype: A much larger clone is a single base away; this may be a read error. The chain combines TRBV20-1 with TRBJ2-1; perhaps TRBD1 as D (5 bases). Germline values: CDR1 DFQATT, CDR2 SNEGSKA (reference sequence). CDR3 size: 12 residues. CDR3 loop: CSAWTSHNEQIF. The CDR3 DNA reads TGCAGTGCTTGGACAAGTCACAATGAGCAGATCTTC.

At least ten counts were recorded for this clonotype. The chain carries TRBV10-3 and TRBJ2-2, with D perhaps matching TRBD2 (5 bases). Looked up from germline, CDR1 is ENHRY and CDR2 is SYGVKD. The CDR3 is 14 amino acids. V shed 4 bases and J shed 5 bases, with 11 bases lying between them. The CDR3 DNA follows: TGTGCCATCAGTGGAGGGAGTGAGACCGGGGAGCTGTTTTTT. It is translated as CAISGGSETGELFF.

This clonotype was found many times. The chain carries TRBV7-2 and TRBJ2-3; 7 bases map to TRBD2. The V gene end was trimmed by 4 bases and the J gene end by 0 bases; junction bases not matched to a gene: 7. The CDR3 is 16 amino acids. The V gene's germline CDR1 is SGHTA and CDR2 FQGNSA. The CDR3 loop is CASSSQAGSSTDTQYF. CDR3 nucleotide sequence: TGTGCCAGCAGCTCCCAAGCGGGGTCTAGCACAGATACGCAGTATTTT.

The J gene is TRBJ1-1, the V gene TRBV7-6; D is possibly TRBD1 (5 bases). V lost 5 bases and J lost 1, with 14 bases in between. The CDR3 contains 15 residues. The germline V gene encodes CDR1 SGHVS and CDR2 FNYEAQ. This chain's CDR3 is CASSPSTGGNTEAFF. Written as DNA, the CDR3 is TGTGCCAGCAGCCCCAGCACAGGTGGGAACACTGAAGCTTTCTTT.

The chain uses TRBV5-4 and TRBJ2-3, with 8 bases fitting TRBD2. V shed 5 bases and J 0 bases; nucleotides not matched to a gene: 5. CDR1 and CDR2 from the germline V gene are SGHNT and YYREEE (reference sequence). The CDR3 totals 15 residues. The CDR3 reads CASSQTSASTDTQYF. The CDR3, as DNA: TGTGCCAGCAGTCAGACTAGCGCTAGCACAGATACGCAGTATTTT.

J is TRBJ2-3 and V is TRBV5-1; D gene uncertain. The CDR3 has 13 residues. Trimming stripped 4 bases from V and 5 bases from J, with 11 bases between. CDR1 and CDR2 from the germline V gene are SGHRS and YFSETQ. Written as DNA, the CDR3 is TGCGCCAGCAGCCTGAACTTGCTAGATACGCAGTATTTT. It encodes CASSLNLLDTQYF.

This clonotype showed up many times. The chain joins TRBV7-6 to TRBJ2-5; 8 bases map to TRBD2. The CDR3 loop spans 18 amino acids. CDR1 and CDR2 from the germline V gene are SGHVS and FNYEAQ. V trimming: 5 bases; J trimming: 7 bases; junction bases outside the gene matches: 21. CDR3 bases: TGTGCCAGCAGCCACCTGGCACGCGGGGGGTTCCAGGTGGGGACCCAGTACTTC. This gives the protein CASSHLARGGFQVGTQYF.

Only a few counts were recorded for this clonotype. The chain is built from TRBV12-3 or TRBV12-4 and TRBJ2-3; TRBD2 matches 7 bases. CDR3 size: 13 residues. Germline trimming cut 5 bases from V and 2 bases from J; bases unmatched to any gene: 1. The CDR3 DNA sequence: TGTGCCAGCAGTAGCGGGGACACAGATACGCAGTATTTT. It codes for CASSSGDTDTQYF.

This clonotype was seen at least ten times. The chain has TRBV12-3 or TRBV12-4 and TRBJ1-5, with a weak D call TRBD1 (5 bases). The CDR3 has 13 amino acids. Trimming cost V 5 bases and J 3 bases, with 8 bases left between them. The CDR3 protein is CASSGRDNQPQHF. The DNA for the CDR3 is TGTGCCAGCAGTGGCAGGGACAATCAGCCCCAGCATTTT.

The chain links TRBV5-8 to TRBJ2-5; 11 nucleotides line up with TRBD2. The CDR3 is made up of 16 amino acids. The J segment lost 3 bases and the V segment lost 7 bases, leaving 11 bases of the junction unmatched. Looked up from germline, CDR1 is SGHTS and CDR2 is YDEGEE. CDR3 region: CASGAGTSGTKETQYF. DNA for the CDR3: TGTGCCAGCGGCGCGGGGACTAGCGGAACAAAAGAGACCCAGTACTTC.

This clonotype was seen repeatedly, ten times or more. V is TRBV20-1 and J is TRBJ2-7; 8 bases align to TRBD1. Trimming took 6 bases from V and 7 from J; bases not matched to a gene: 8. The V gene's germline CDR1 is DFQATT and CDR2 SNEGSKA (reference sequence). CDR3 length: 12 amino acids. This CDR3 reads CSAETTGGEQYF. CDR3 DNA sequence: TGCAGTGCCGAGACTACAGGGGGAGAGCAGTACTTC.

Ten or more counts support this clonotype. The chain combines TRBV7-9 with TRBJ1-1, with TRBD1 matching over 12 bases. This CDR3 region has 15 residues. CDR1 is SEHNR, CDR2 FQNEAQ, per germline (reference sequence). Unmatched junction bases numbered 12, after V lost 5 bases and J lost 11 bases. CDR3 amino acids: CASSAGQGALTRAFF. DNA for the CDR3: TGTGCCAGCAGCGCGGGACAGGGGGCCCTAACGCGGGCTTTCTTT.

V gene TRBV3-1 combines with J gene TRBJ2-1; possibly TRBD2 for D (6 bases). CDR1 and CDR2 (germline): LGHDT, YNNKEL (reference sequence). The CDR3 loop spans 20 amino acids. Between the trimmed V and J ends, which lost 0 bases and 5 bases, there was a span of 26 bases. The DNA of the CDR3 is TGTGCCAGCAGCCAAGATCACTCCGGGGGACCCACGGTGGGAGACAATGAGCAGTTCTTC. Translation gives CASSQDHSGGPTVGDNEQFF.